Listed below are T cell receptor beta chains from one sample, sequenced in a study of T cell repertoires in cytomegalovirus infection. Their specific antigens are unknown. MiXCR was run by TCRdb on the reads, yielding one entry per CDR3 protein. The table has roughly 860,000 distinct CDR3 sequences, around a third seen once. The specimen comprised cultured CD8+ T cells from PBMCs, sampled from culture after CMV antigen stimulation. The receptors here all came from a human donor in good health (CMV status not recorded). Some clones in this sample may be carry-over from other donors' samples. The conserved cysteine and the conserved F or W are not part of the CDR3 here. The D gene is left open where the match is weak.

CDR3 protein	D gene	V gene	J gene
ASSYDRSGYT	.	TRBV6-5	TRBJ1-2
ASSLDLAQETQY	.	TRBV28	TRBJ2-5
ASSEAEGYT	.	TRBV2	TRBJ1-2
ASSGKDEGFEKLF	.	TRBV5-5	TRBJ1-4
AVYQGASYNEQF	.	TRBV2	TRBJ2-1
ASRSPSGEQETQY	TRBD2	TRBV6-5	TRBJ2-5
ATGDRGYNEQF	TRBD1	TRBV6-1	TRBJ2-1
ASGPDRGTEQF	TRBD1	TRBV12-5	TRBJ2-1
ASSLVWAPLH	.	TRBV7-6	TRBJ1-6
ASSGRRGLVYSNQPQH	TRBD1	TRBV6-6	TRBJ1-5
ATSRDMAQQGTKNIQY	.	TRBV15	TRBJ2-4